This TCR beta chain comes out of a study of blood T cell repertoires in COVID-19. For the study at large: Sources were T cells, B-cell-depleted T cells, or PBMCs; the material itself was cDNA or gDNA.

Germline V gives CDR1 MGHRA, CDR2 YSYEKL. The CDR3 consists of 16 residues. With V trimmed by 1 base and J by 4 bases, 5 bases remained unmatched. Patients of the Seattle cohort, enrolled during active infection, were followed longitudinally. TCRdb's table, derived via immunoSEQ multiplex PCR, lists solely in-frame clones and lacks some. The table shows under 350,000 clones, with around 90% occurring only once. This rearrangement joins TRBV4-1 to TRBJ2-5; 11 bases line up with TRBD2. What was sequenced was peripheral blood. The origin of this receptor is a woman under 40 with COVID-19, enrolled during active disease. CDR3 DNA: TGCGCCAGCAGCCAAGTAGCGGGAGGGTTGGGAGAGACCCAGTACTTC. Translation: CASSQVAGGLGETQYF.